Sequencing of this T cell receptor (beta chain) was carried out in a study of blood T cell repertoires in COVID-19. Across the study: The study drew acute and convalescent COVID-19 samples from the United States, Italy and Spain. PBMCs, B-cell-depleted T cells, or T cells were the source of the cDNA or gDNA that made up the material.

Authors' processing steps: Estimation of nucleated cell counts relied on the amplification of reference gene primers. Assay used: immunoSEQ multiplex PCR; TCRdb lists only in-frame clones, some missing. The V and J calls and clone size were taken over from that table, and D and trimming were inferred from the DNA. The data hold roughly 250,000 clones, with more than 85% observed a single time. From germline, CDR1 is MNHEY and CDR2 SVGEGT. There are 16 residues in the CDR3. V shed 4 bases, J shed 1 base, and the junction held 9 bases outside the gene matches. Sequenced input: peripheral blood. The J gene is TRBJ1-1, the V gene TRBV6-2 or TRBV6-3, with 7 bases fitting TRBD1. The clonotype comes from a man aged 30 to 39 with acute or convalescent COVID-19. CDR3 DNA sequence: TGTGCCAGCAGTTGGGACAGCTCAAAGAGGAACACTGAAGCTTTCTTT. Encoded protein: CASSWDSSKRNTEAFF.